What follows are 9 T cell receptor beta chains derived from one specimen sequenced in a study of T-cell reconstitution after alpha-beta-depleted transplantation in children. As it was prepared, the TCRbeta library received unique molecular identifiers. TCRdb re-derived calls from the PCR reads in MiXCR, one entry per CDR3 protein. This sample has about 98,000 distinct CDR3 sequences, with under 9% found just once. This specimen consisted of PBMCs, obtained before TCRalphabeta/CD19-depleted stem cell transplant. The receptors were sampled from a boy aged 2 to 10 with acute lymphoblastic leukemia, due to receive a stem cell transplant.

This clonotype was seen a single time. A much larger clone differs from this one at a single base, so this may be a read error. This chain links TRBV10-3 with TRBJ1-5; 9 bases agree with TRBD1. The CDR3 sequence is 15 residues long. The germline V gene encodes CDR1 ENHRY and CDR2 SYGVKD. CDR3 amino acids: CSISSTTGGGQPQHF. For the CDR3, the DNA is TGTTCCATCAGTAGCACGACAGGGGGAGGTCAGCCCCAGCATTTT.

The J gene is TRBJ1-1, the V gene TRBV5-6; tentative D call: TRBD1 (5 bases). Germline-derived CDR1 and CDR2 are SGHDT and YYEEEE. V lost 0 bases, J lost 0 bases, and 18 bases lay in between. The CDR3 runs to 18 residues. The CDR3 sequence: CASSLEVGGASMNTEAFF. CDR3 in DNA: TGTGCCAGCAGCTTGGAGGTTGGAGGGGCCTCAATGAACACTGAAGCTTTCTTT.

This chain connects TRBV10-3 to TRBJ1-2; 8 nucleotides line up with TRBD1. The CDR3 covers 15 residues. V was pared by 2 bases and J by 6 bases, with 8 bases of the junction left unmatched. Per the germline V gene, CDR1 is ENHRY and CDR2 is SYGVKD. CDR3 amino acids: CAISERSTGEDGYTF. The CDR3, as DNA: TGTGCCATCAGTGAGCGCTCGACAGGGGAGGATGGCTACACCTTC.

This chain uses TRBV5-1 with TRBJ1-1; 7 nucleotides agree with TRBD1. The CDR3 spans 15 residues. Germline V CDR1 and CDR2: SGHRS, YFSETQ. The J segment lost 5 bases and the V segment lost 3 bases, leaving 10 bases of the junction unmatched. The CDR3 region is CASSSAPGGTTEAFF. The CDR3, as DNA: TGCGCCAGCAGCTCGGCTCCAGGGGGTACGACTGAAGCTTTCTTT.

This clonotype appeared a few times. The V and J genes are TRBV29-1 and TRBJ1-1; D gene unclear. CDR1 is SQVTM, CDR2 ANQGSEA, per germline. The CDR3 totals 11 residues. V gave up 4 bases and J gave up 4 bases, with 7 bases separating them. CDR3 sequence: CSVGAPTEAFF. The CDR3 DNA reads TGCAGCGTTGGGGCGCCCACTGAAGCTTTCTTT.

CDR3 DNA: TGTGCCAGCAGTTTCCGGTCAGGGGGAATCCACGAGCAGTACTTC. This translates into CASSFRSGGIHEQYF. The chain has TRBV12-3 or TRBV12-4 and TRBJ2-7; 7 nucleotides line up with TRBD1. The CDR3 has 15 amino acids. V was clipped by 3 bases and J by 5 bases; unmatched bases: 10.

This clonotype has just a few counts. This chain connects TRBV12-3 or TRBV12-4 to TRBJ1-2; D might be TRBD1 (6 bases). This CDR3 has 13 residues. V was trimmed by 5 bases and J by 6 bases, leaving 13 bases between them. The CDR3 loop reads CASSDRPPDGYTF. In nucleotides, the CDR3 is TGTGCCAGCAGTGACAGGCCCCCGGATGGCTACACCTTC.

This clonotype was detected a few times. The rearrangement links TRBV6-5 to TRBJ2-3; 9 bases agree with TRBD2. The V and J ends lost 2 bases and 2 bases, in that order; junction bases with no gene match: 2. Germline assignment: CDR1 MNHEY and CDR2 SVGAGI. The CDR3 is 15 residues long. CDR3 DNA: TGTGCCAGCAGTTACGCGGGGGGGTTCACAGATACGCAGTATTTT. This sequence encodes CASSYAGGFTDTQYF.

In its sample, this clonotype was seen many times. The chain carries TRBV6-2 or TRBV6-3 and TRBJ2-3, with D perhaps TRBD2 (6 bases). The CDR3 has 15 amino acids. CDR1 is MNHEY, CDR2 SVGEGT, per germline. V was clipped by 5 bases and J by 2 bases, with 14 bases between them. This CDR3 is CASSLSGELTDTQYF. CDR3 DNA sequence: TGTGCCAGCAGTCTTTCGGGGGAACTCACAGATACGCAGTATTTT.